The 16 T cell receptor beta chains reported below all come from one sample, sequenced in a study of blood T cell repertoires in COVID-19. Profiled with immunoSEQ multiplex PCR; TCRdb holds only in-frame clones, not every one. The sample holds approximately 230,000 clones, around 86% seen once. Sequencing used PBMCs or T cells enriched from blood (not recorded which). The receptors shown here come from a man aged 35 to 55 who had recovered from COVID-19.

The rearrangement uses TRBV3-1 (or the pseudogene TRBV3-2) and TRBJ2-5; 16 bases fit TRBD2. The CDR3 covers 19 residues. With 0 bases clipped from V and 7 bases from J, the junction kept 11 bases outside the gene matches. Germline lookup yields CDR1 LGHDT and CDR2 YNNKEL (reference sequence). The CDR3 DNA reads as TGTGCCAGCAGCCAAGAGGGGACTAGCGGGAGGGCTGGAGTCGGGACCCAGTACTTC. Translated, it gives CASSQEGTSGRAGVGTQYF.

The rearrangement uses TRBV30 and TRBJ2-2, with D perhaps matching TRBD2 (5 bases). Germline lookup yields CDR1 GTSNPN and CDR2 SVGIG (reference sequence). The CDR3 extends over 13 amino acids. V lost 3 bases and J lost 8, with 13 bases in between. CDR3 residues: CAWRFRGLGELFF. The CDR3, as DNA: TGTGCCTGGAGGTTTCGAGGACTGGGGGAGCTGTTTTTT.

This sequence joins TRBV2 and TRBJ1-1; D is perhaps TRBD1 (5 bases). The CDR3 spans 14 residues. V lost 6 bases to trimming and J lost 3 bases, with 14 bases between them. Germline V gene data show CDR1 as SNHLY and CDR2 as FYNNEI. The CDR3 nucleotides read TGTGCCAGCAGACCCTACGACAGCTACACTGAAGCTTTCTTT. Amino acid sequence: CASRPYDSYTEAFF.

This clone has a single count. The chain recombines TRBV10-1 with TRBJ2-3, with unresolved D. Deletions cut 6 bases from V and 7 bases from J, with 11 bases between. Germline V gene data show CDR1 as WNHNN and CDR2 as SYGVQD (reference sequence). The CDR3 covers 12 residues. The CDR3 region has the DNA TGCGCCAGCAGCCACTACCTTCATACGCAGTATTTT. It codes for CASSHYLHTQYF.

This chain joins TRBV5-1 and TRBJ1-1; a possible D gene is TRBD1 (6 bases). Trimming removed 4 bases at V and 0 bases at J, with 16 bases between. Germline CDR1 reads SGHRS; CDR2 reads YFSETQ. The CDR3 runs 16 residues. The CDR3 nucleotides are TGCGCCAGCAGCCCAACAGGGAGTGGGGTGAACACTGAAGCTTTCTTT. Protein: CASSPTGSGVNTEAFF. Drawing the rest from reference TRBV5-1 and TRBJ1-1, the complete variable domain is KAGVTQTPRYLIKTRGQQVTLSCSPISGHRSVSWYQQTPGQGLQFLFEYFSETQRNKGNFPGRFSGRQFSNSRSEMNVSTLELGDSALYLCASSPTGSGVNTEAFFGQGTRLTVV.

This sequence joins TRBV5-6 and TRBJ2-3; D remains ambiguous. Trimming left V 3 bases short and J 5 bases short, with 10 bases between. CDR1 SGHDT and CDR2 YYEEEE come from the germline V gene. This CDR3 is 13 amino acids long. For the CDR3, the DNA is TGTGCCAGCAGCTATAATAGAGAAGATACGCAGTATTTT. Translated, it gives CASSYNREDTQYF.

J is TRBJ1-2 and V is TRBV21-1. TRBV21-1 is annotated as a pseudogene. CDR3 length: 12 amino acids. The CDR3: CASIKMTYGYTF. DNA of the CDR3: TGTGCCAGCATCAAAATGACTTATGGCTACACCTTC.

For this clone: This sample includes further DNA sequences coding for the same CDR3. In DNA, the CDR3 is TGTGCCAGCAGCTTAGGAACAGGGGGTAATTCCAATCAGCCCCAGCATTTT. Its translation: CASSLGTGGNSNQPQHF. V is TRBV7-8 and J is TRBJ1-5; 8 bases align to TRBD1. The CDR3 has 17 residues. CDR1 SGHVS and CDR2 FQNEAQ come from the germline V gene. J gave up 3 bases and V 1 base, and 8 bases lay outside the gene matches.

The rearrangement uses TRBV7-3 and TRBJ2-1, with D hard to call. The CDR3 spans 15 residues. Germline values: CDR1 SGHTA, CDR2 FQGTGA. Trimming took 5 bases from V and 1 from J, leaving 12 bases between them. The CDR3 coding sequence is TGTGCCAGCAGCGTTATCCCAGTTTCCTACAATGAGCAGTTCTTC. Amino acids: CASSVIPVSYNEQFF.

The J gene is TRBJ1-5, the V gene TRBV18; D remains unclear. Trimming took 6 bases from V and 0 from J, leaving 15 bases between them. Germline CDR1 KGHSH, CDR2 LQKENI. There are 16 residues in the CDR3. The CDR3 sequence: CASSDLGEASNQPQHF. As DNA, the CDR3 is TGTGCCAGCTCCGACCTCGGGGAGGCTAGCAATCAGCCCCAGCATTTT.

The DNA for the CDR3 is TGTGCCAGTAGGGCCATTCGTGGTCAGCCCCAGCATTTT. Translation gives CASRAIRGQPQHF. The chain carries TRBV19 and TRBJ1-5, with no clear D. The CDR3 is 13 residues long. Trimming removed 6 bases at V and 6 bases at J, with 12 bases between. The germline V gene encodes CDR1 LNHDA and CDR2 SQIVND (reference sequence).

CDR3 loop: CASSTGRLANEQYF. The DNA for the CDR3 is TGTGCCAGTAGTACCGGGAGACTAGCAAACGAGCAGTACTTC. The gene calls are TRBV19 and TRBJ2-7; the match to TRBD2 covers 7 bases. Germline V gene sequence: CDR1 LNHDA, CDR2 SQIVND (reference sequence). With V trimmed by 4 bases and J by 5 bases, 8 bases remained unmatched. The CDR3 runs to 14 residues.

The chain couples TRBV19 to TRBJ1-4; TRBD1 aligns across 8 bases. V shed 6 bases and J 5 bases; nucleotides not matched to a gene: 5. The CDR3 sequence is 14 residues long. Germline CDR1 and CDR2: LNHDA and SQIVND (reference sequence). Here the CDR3 reads CASRRDRLNEKLFF. CDR3 nucleotides: TGTGCCAGTAGAAGGGACAGGCTGAATGAAAAACTGTTTTTT. Based on the CDR3 plus reference TRBV19 and TRBJ1-4, the full variable domain is DGGITQSPKYLFRKEGQNVTLSCEQNLNHDAMYWYRQDPGQGLRLIYYSQIVNDFQKGDIAEGYSVSREKKESFPLTVTSAQKNPTAFYLCASRRDRLNEKLFFGSGTQLSVL.

The V gene is TRBV15, the J gene TRBJ1-1, with D hard to call. The CDR3 is 16 residues long. Germline values: CDR1 LNHNV, CDR2 YYDKDF (reference sequence). Trimming took off 0 bases at V and 6 bases at J, with 17 bases between the two ends. Here the CDR3 DNA reads TGTGCCACCAGCAGAGATCGTGTCGGCCTTAGCGCTGAAGCTTTCTTT. Its translation is CATSRDRVGLSAEAFF.

The V call is TRBV6-5, the J call TRBJ2-1; 7 bases agree with TRBD2. There are 13 residues in the CDR3. CDR1 and CDR2 (germline): MNHEY, SVGAGI. Unmatched junction bases numbered 2, after V lost 8 bases and J lost 1 base. The CDR3 DNA follows: TGTGCCAGCGGACTAGATTCCTACAATGAGCAGTTCTTC. Amino acid sequence: CASGLDSYNEQFF.

The chain joins TRBV11-3 to TRBJ1-4; D may be TRBD1 (5 bases). CDR3 length: 18 residues. Germline lookup yields CDR1 SGHNT and CDR2 YENEEA. V was pared by 3 bases and J by 7 bases, with 24 bases between. The chain's CDR3 is CASSFAPLQGQGGEKLFF. CDR3 bases: TGTGCCAGCAGCTTCGCCCCCCTCCAAGGGCAGGGAGGTGAAAAACTGTTTTTT.